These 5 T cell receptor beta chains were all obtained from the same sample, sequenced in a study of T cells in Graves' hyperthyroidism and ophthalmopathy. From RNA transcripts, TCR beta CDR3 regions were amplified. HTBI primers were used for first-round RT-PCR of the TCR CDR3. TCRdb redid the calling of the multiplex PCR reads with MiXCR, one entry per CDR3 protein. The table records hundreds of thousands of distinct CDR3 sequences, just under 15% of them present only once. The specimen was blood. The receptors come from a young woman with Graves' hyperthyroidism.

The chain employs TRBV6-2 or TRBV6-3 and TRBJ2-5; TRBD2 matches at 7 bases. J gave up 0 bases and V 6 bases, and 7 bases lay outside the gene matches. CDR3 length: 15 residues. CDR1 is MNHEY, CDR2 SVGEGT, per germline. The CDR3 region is CASSSWDYDQETQYF. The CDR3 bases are TGTGCCAGCAGCTCCTGGGACTACGACCAAGAGACCCAGTACTTC.

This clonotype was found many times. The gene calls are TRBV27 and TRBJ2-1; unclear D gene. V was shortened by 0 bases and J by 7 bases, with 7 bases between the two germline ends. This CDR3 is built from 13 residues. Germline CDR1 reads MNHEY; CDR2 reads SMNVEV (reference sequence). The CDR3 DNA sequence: TGTGCCAGCAGTTTATCTCAAATGAATGAGCAGTTCTTC. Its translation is CASSLSQMNEQFF.

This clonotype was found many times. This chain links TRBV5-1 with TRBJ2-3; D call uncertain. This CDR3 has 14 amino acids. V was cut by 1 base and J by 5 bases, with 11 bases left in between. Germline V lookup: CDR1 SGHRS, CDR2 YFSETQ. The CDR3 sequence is CASSLIAPVDTQYF. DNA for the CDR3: TGCGCCAGCAGCTTGATAGCTCCGGTAGATACGCAGTATTTT.

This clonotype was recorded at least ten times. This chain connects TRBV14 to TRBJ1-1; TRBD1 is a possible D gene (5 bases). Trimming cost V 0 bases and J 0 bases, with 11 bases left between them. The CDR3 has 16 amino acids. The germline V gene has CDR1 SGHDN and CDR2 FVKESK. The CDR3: CASSQDMGTMNTEAFF. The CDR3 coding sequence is TGTGCCAGCAGCCAAGATATGGGGACGATGAACACTGAAGCTTTCTTT.

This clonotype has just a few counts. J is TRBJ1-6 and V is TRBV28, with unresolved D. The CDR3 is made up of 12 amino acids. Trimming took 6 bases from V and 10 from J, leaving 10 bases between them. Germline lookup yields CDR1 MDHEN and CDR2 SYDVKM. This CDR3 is CASRLEGSPLHF. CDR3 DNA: TGTGCCAGCAGACTAGAAGGATCACCCCTCCACTTT. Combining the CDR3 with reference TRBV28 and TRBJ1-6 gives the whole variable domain DVKVTQSSRYLVKRTGEKVFLECVQDMDHENMFWYRQDPGLGLRLIYFSYDVKMKEKGDIPEGYSVSREKKERFSLILESASTNQTSMYLCASRLEGSPLHFGNGTRLTVT.